These 5 T cell receptor beta chains were all obtained from the same sample, sequenced in a study of blood T cells in healthy people across ages. A second PCR of about 7 to 12 cycles used a sample-barcoded 5' primer and a J-beta primer mix. Each CDR3 protein gets one entry after TCRdb re-called the 5' RACE reads with MiXCR. Altogether about a million distinct CDR3 sequences are present, 51% being singletons, with the ten largest covering about a fifth. The sample taken for sequencing was blood. Receptors originate from an older woman in good health.

This rearrangement joins TRBV9 to TRBJ2-7, with 12 positions matching TRBD1. Germline loops: CDR1 SGDLS, CDR2 YYNGEE. The CDR3 contains 15 residues. Trimming removed 4 bases from V and 6 bases from J; junction bases left unmatched: 8. CDR3 coding DNA: TGTGCCAGCAGCAAGACCGGGACAGGGGGCGGCGAGCAGTACTTC. Translation gives CASSKTGTGGGEQYF.

J is TRBJ2-1 and V is TRBV7-2; D unclear. The CDR3 extends over 14 amino acids. V lost 8 bases and J 5 bases, leaving 16 bases between the germline ends. The germline V gene has CDR1 SGHTA and CDR2 FQGNSA. CDR3 sequence: CASPRAWENNEQFF. In DNA form, the CDR3 reads TGTGCCAGCCCCAGAGCATGGGAAAACAATGAGCAGTTCTTC.

Here the CDR3 reads CASKNGLASDTQYF. The CDR3 DNA sequence: TGTGCCAGCAAGAACGGACTAGCATCAGATACGCAGTATTTT. The chain uses TRBV2 and TRBJ2-3; 8 bases are a match to TRBD2. CDR1 and CDR2 from the germline V gene are SNHLY and FYNNEI. The CDR3 covers 14 residues. J gave up 4 bases and V 7 bases, and 7 bases lay outside the gene matches.

This clonotype was seen a few times. The V call is TRBV20-1, the J call TRBJ2-5, with D hard to call. The CDR3 consists of 14 residues. The V gene lost 2 bases and the J gene lost 3 bases, with 13 bases spanning the gap. The germline gives CDR1 DFQATT, CDR2 SNEGSKA (reference sequence). This chain's CDR3 is CSARLPNREETQYF. Here the CDR3 DNA reads TGCAGTGCTAGATTACCTAATCGTGAAGAGACCCAGTACTTC.

V and J are TRBV7-9 and TRBJ2-5; TRBD2 is a possible D gene (5 bases). Germline lookup yields CDR1 SEHNR and CDR2 FQNEAQ (reference sequence). The CDR3 extends over 14 amino acids. V was clipped by 1 base and J by 6 bases, with 12 bases between them. The CDR3 is CASSLEAGTKTQYF. CDR3 coding DNA: TGTGCCAGCAGCTTAGAGGCGGGCACGAAGACCCAGTACTTC. Combining the CDR3 with reference TRBV7-9 and TRBJ2-5 gives the whole variable domain DTGVSQNPRHKITKRGQNVTFRCDPISEHNRLYWYRQTLGQGPEFLTYFQNEAQLEKSRLLSDRFSAERPKGSFSTLEIQRTEQGDSAMYLCASSLEAGTKTQYFGPGTRLLVL.